This TCR beta chain was sequenced for a study of OX40 agonist ivuxolimab in advanced cancers. The CDR3 totals 15 residues. The germline gives CDR1 MNHNS, CDR2 SASEGT. V was pared by 2 bases and J by 4 bases, with 12 bases between. Clones were read by immunoSEQ multiplex PCR, and TCRdb kept only the in-frame ones, dropping some. This table has 75,000 to 100,000 clones, more than 85% appearing once. The clonotype comes from an adult with an advanced solid tumor such as melanoma, head and neck, liver or kidney cancer. The starting material was CD4+ or CD8+ T cells sorted from blood, obtained in a trial of the OX40 agonist ivuxolimab. The V gene is TRBV6-1, the J gene TRBJ2-1; D is undetermined. The CDR3 loop is CASSELAGRYNEQFF. The DNA of the CDR3 is TGTGCCAGCAGTGAATTGGCTGGACGATACAATGAGCAGTTCTTC.